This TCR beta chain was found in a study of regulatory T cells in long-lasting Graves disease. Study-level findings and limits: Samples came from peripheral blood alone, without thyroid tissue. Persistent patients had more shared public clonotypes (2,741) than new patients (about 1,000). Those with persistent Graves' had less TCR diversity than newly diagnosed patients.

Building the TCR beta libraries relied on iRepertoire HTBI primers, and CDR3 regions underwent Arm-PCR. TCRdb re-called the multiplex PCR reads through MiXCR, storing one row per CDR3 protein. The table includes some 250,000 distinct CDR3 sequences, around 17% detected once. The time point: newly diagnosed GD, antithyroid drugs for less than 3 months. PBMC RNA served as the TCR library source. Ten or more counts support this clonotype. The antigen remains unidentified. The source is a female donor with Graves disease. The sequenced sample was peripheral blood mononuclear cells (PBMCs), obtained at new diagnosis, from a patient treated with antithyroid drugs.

CDR3 in DNA: TGTGCCAGCAGCTCCCCCTACCGTGTGCAGTTCTTC. Residues: CASSSPYRVQFF. The gene calls are TRBV7-2 and TRBJ2-1; D is ambiguous. The V gene lost 4 bases and the J gene lost 12 bases, with 13 bases spanning the gap. From germline, CDR1 is SGHTA and CDR2 FQGNSA. This CDR3 spans 12 amino acids.